This TCR beta chain stems from a study of beta chain features in type 1 diabetes. Germline V CDR1 and CDR2: GTSNPN, SVGIG (reference sequence). Trimming at V came to 3 bases and at J to 1 base, leaving 6 bases not matched to a gene. There are 14 residues in the CDR3. Expressed TCRB transcripts were sequenced, since all the RNA that had been isolated was reverse transcribed. For naive, central memory and regulatory T cell samples, reads averaged roughly 3.7 million. Sequenced by immunoSEQ multiplex PCR; TCRdb stores in-frame clones only, minus some. This sample has some 150,000 clones, with roughly 9% found just once. A heparinised blood draw that averaged roughly 110 mL was obtained once from each donor. Once sorted, every population was more than 98% pure. In the case of this clone: What it binds is unknown.

Study-level points and caveats: In all four CD4+ subsets, TCRB CDR3 length was significantly, moderately reduced in type 1 diabetes. Over-representation of high TCR-expressing cells was a possible consequence of cDNA sequencing.

The sequence was collected from a woman aged 25 to 39 with type 1 diabetes. V and J are TRBV30 and TRBJ2-7, with 7 bases identical to TRBD1. Sequenced input: central memory CD4+ T cells from blood. The CDR3 nucleotides read TGTGCCTGGAGCGGACAGGCTTTTTCCTACGAGCAGTACTTC. Translating it yields CAWSGQAFSYEQYF. The variable domain in full, completed from reference TRBV30 and TRBJ2-7, reads SQTIHQWPATLVQPVGSPLSLECTVEGTSNPNLYWYRQAAGRGLQLLFYSVGIGQISSEVPQNLSASRPQDRQFILSSKKLLLSDSGFYLCAWSGQAFSYEQYFGPGTRLTVT.